Listed below are T cell receptor beta chains from one sample, sequenced in a study of cytomegalovirus exposure and HLA in healthy donors. TCRdb's copy holds only in-frame clones and misses some; the assay was immunoSEQ multiplex PCR. The sample yields approximately 100,000 clones, about 75% seen once. The sample comprised PBMCs. These receptor sequences come from a man in his fifties in good health and CMV-seronegative. CDR3s include the opening cysteine and the closing phenylalanine or tryptophan. Each record gives: J gene, V gene, clone size, D gene, CDR3 protein, CDR3 DNA. A D gene is named only where the DNA matches it firmly. The listing skips clone size in some rows; elsewhere it reads once, few, many or a size class.

j_call: TRBJ2-7
v_call: TRBV11-2
clone_size: NA
d_call: TRBD2
cdr3_aa: CAGSLGRGTSAIYEQYF
cdr3_nt: TGTGCCGGCAGCTTAGGGCGGGGAACTAGCGCCATCTACGAGCAGTACTTC

j_call: TRBJ2-4
v_call: TRBV19
clone_size: NA
d_call: TRBD2
cdr3_aa: CASGAGGGNIQYF
cdr3_nt: TGTGCCAGTGGAGCGGGAGGGGGGAACATTCAGTACTTC

j_call: TRBJ1-5
v_call: TRBV5-8
clone_size: once
d_call: NA
cdr3_aa: CASSLSRDQPQHF
cdr3_nt: TGTGCCAGCAGCTTAAGCAGGGATCAGCCCCAGCATTTT

j_call: TRBJ2-7
v_call: TRBV6-6
clone_size: NA
d_call: TRBD1
cdr3_aa: CASRPGQGGYEQYF
cdr3_nt: TGTGCCAGCCGGCCGGGACAGGGAGGGTACGAGCAGTACTTC

j_call: TRBJ1-4
v_call: TRBV18
clone_size: few
d_call: NA
cdr3_aa: CASSPPQVGVSEKLFF
cdr3_nt: TGTGCCAGCTCACCACCTCAGGTCGGGGTTTCAGAAAAACTGTTTTTT

j_call: TRBJ1-2
v_call: TRBV30
clone_size: NA
d_call: NA
cdr3_aa: CAWIRLGLGYTF
cdr3_nt: TGTGCCTGGATCCGTCTGGGCCTTGGCTACACCTTC

j_call: TRBJ2-3
v_call: TRBV7-9
clone_size: NA
d_call: NA
cdr3_aa: CASSRGGPTDTQYF
cdr3_nt: TGTGCCAGCAGCCGTGGAGGACCCACAGATACGCAGTATTTT

j_call: TRBJ1-4
v_call: TRBV27
clone_size: NA
d_call: TRBD1
cdr3_aa: CASRIQGVNEKLFF
cdr3_nt: TGTGCCAGCAGAATACAGGGGGTTAATGAAAAACTGTTTTTT

j_call: TRBJ1-5
v_call: TRBV6-1
clone_size: NA
d_call: TRBD1
cdr3_aa: CASSQGGQPQHF
cdr3_nt: TGTGCCAGCAGTCAGGGGGGACAGCCCCAGCATTTT

j_call: TRBJ2-7
v_call: TRBV27
clone_size: once
d_call: TRBD1
cdr3_aa: CASTPDRVRSYEQYF
cdr3_nt: TGTGCCAGCACCCCCGACAGGGTCCGCTCCTACGAGCAGTACTTC

j_call: TRBJ2-1
v_call: TRBV11-3
clone_size: few
d_call: NA
cdr3_aa: CASSQIAPEIGGEQFF
cdr3_nt: TGTGCCAGCAGCCAAATCGCCCCCGAAATAGGGGGTGAGCAGTTCTTC

j_call: TRBJ1-3
v_call: TRBV2
clone_size: NA
d_call: TRBD1
cdr3_aa: CARRSGTALSAGNTIYF
cdr3_nt: TGTGCCAGGAGGTCCGGGACAGCTTTATCTGCTGGAAACACCATATATTTT

j_call: TRBJ2-1
v_call: TRBV25-1
clone_size: NA
d_call: TRBD2
cdr3_aa: CASSEGLVVYNEQFF
cdr3_nt: TGTGCCAGCAGTGAAGGACTAGTCGTATACAATGAGCAGTTCTTC

j_call: TRBJ1-2
v_call: TRBV6-1
clone_size: NA
d_call: TRBD1
cdr3_aa: CASSEQPGQGDYGYTF
cdr3_nt: TGTGCCAGCAGTGAACAACCGGGACAGGGCGACTATGGCTACACCTTC

j_call: TRBJ2-3
v_call: TRBV7-2
clone_size: few
d_call: TRBD2
cdr3_aa: CASSTSGGPEYTQYF
cdr3_nt: TGTGCCAGCAGCACCTCGGGGGGGCCGGAATATACGCAGTATTTT

j_call: TRBJ1-5
v_call: TRBV6-5
clone_size: NA
d_call: NA
cdr3_aa: CASSYSSGPNQPQHF
cdr3_nt: TGTGCCAGCAGTTACTCGTCAGGGCCAAATCAGCCCCAGCATTTT

j_call: TRBJ1-2
v_call: TRBV28
clone_size: NA
d_call: NA
cdr3_aa: CASSLWSGRGYTF
cdr3_nt: TGTGCCAGCAGTTTATGGTCAGGGCGCGGCTACACCTTC

j_call: TRBJ2-7
v_call: TRBV6-5
clone_size: NA
d_call: NA
cdr3_aa: CASSLGTQPYEQYF
cdr3_nt: TGTGCCAGCAGCCTCGGGACTCAACCCTACGAGCAGTACTTC

j_call: TRBJ1-5
v_call: TRBV19
clone_size: NA
d_call: TRBD1
cdr3_aa: CASSVGTGKAYSNQPQHF
cdr3_nt: TGTGCCAGTAGTGTCGGGACAGGGAAGGCCTACAGCAATCAGCCCCAGCATTTT

j_call: TRBJ2-7
v_call: TRBV5-1
clone_size: NA
d_call: TRBD1
cdr3_aa: CASSFGTGGYEQCF
cdr3_nt: TGCGCCAGCAGCTTTGGGACAGGGGGATACGAGCAGTGCTTC

j_call: TRBJ1-5
v_call: TRBV18
clone_size: once
d_call: TRBD1
cdr3_aa: CASSPPGGQVNQPQHF
cdr3_nt: TGTGCCAGCTCACCACCGGGGGGACAGGTCAATCAGCCCCAGCATTTT

j_call: TRBJ1-1
v_call: TRBV7-9
clone_size: NA
d_call: NA
cdr3_aa: CASSLPRFSGTEAFF
cdr3_nt: TGTGCCAGCAGCTTACCGAGGTTTAGCGGCACTGAAGCTTTCTTT

j_call: TRBJ2-3
v_call: TRBV5-1
clone_size: NA
d_call: TRBD2
cdr3_aa: CASSPASGSGVDTQYF
cdr3_nt: TGCGCCAGCAGCCCCGCAAGCGGGAGTGGGGTAGATACGCAGTATTTT

j_call: TRBJ1-4
v_call: TRBV4-1
clone_size: few
d_call: NA
cdr3_aa: CASSLQEATNEKLFF
cdr3_nt: TGCGCCAGCAGCCTTCAAGAGGCCACTAATGAAAAACTGTTTTTT

j_call: TRBJ2-1
v_call: TRBV6-1
clone_size: NA
d_call: TRBD2
cdr3_aa: CASSEGLDAYNEQFF
cdr3_nt: TGTGCCAGCAGTGAGGGACTAGATGCCTACAATGAGCAGTTCTTC

j_call: TRBJ2-3
v_call: TRBV30
clone_size: many
d_call: NA
cdr3_aa: CAWSPPGDTQYF
cdr3_nt: TGTGCCTGGAGTCCCCCCGGAGATACGCAGTATTTT

j_call: TRBJ1-2
v_call: TRBV7-2
clone_size: NA
d_call: TRBD1
cdr3_aa: CARGDRENYGYTF
cdr3_nt: TGTGCTAGGGGGGACAGGGAAAACTATGGCTACACCTTC

j_call: TRBJ2-7
v_call: TRBV4-2
clone_size: NA
d_call: TRBD2
cdr3_aa: CASSQAGGVGYEQYF
cdr3_nt: TGTGCCAGCAGCCAAGCGGGGGGTGTGGGTTACGAGCAGTACTTC

j_call: TRBJ1-2
v_call: TRBV5-1
clone_size: NA
d_call: TRBD1
cdr3_aa: CASSEGTGSSYGYTF
cdr3_nt: TGCGCCAGCAGCGAAGGGACAGGCTCGAGCTATGGCTACACCTTC

j_call: TRBJ1-1
v_call: TRBV19
clone_size: NA
d_call: TRBD1
cdr3_aa: CASSIDLGQGTEAFF
cdr3_nt: TGTGCCAGTAGTATAGACCTGGGACAGGGAACTGAAGCTTTCTTT

j_call: TRBJ2-1
v_call: TRBV2
clone_size: NA
d_call: TRBD1
cdr3_aa: CASSEGTGPSVQFF
cdr3_nt: TGTGCCAGCAGTGAAGGGACAGGACCCAGCGTGCAGTTCTTC

j_call: TRBJ1-5
v_call: TRBV19
clone_size: NA
d_call: TRBD1
cdr3_aa: CASSSQGAGQPQHF
cdr3_nt: TGTGCCAGTAGTAGCCAGGGGGCTGGGCAGCCCCAGCATTTT

j_call: TRBJ1-3
v_call: TRBV11-2
clone_size: NA
d_call: NA
cdr3_aa: CASSLVRNGGNTIYF
cdr3_nt: TGTGCCAGCAGCTTAGTACGGAACGGGGGAAACACCATATATTTT

j_call: TRBJ1-1
v_call: TRBV7-9
clone_size: NA
d_call: TRBD1
cdr3_aa: CSSTNYRGNTEAFF
cdr3_nt: TGTTCCAGCACCAATTACAGGGGGAACACTGAAGCTTTCTTT

j_call: TRBJ2-3
v_call: TRBV7-2
clone_size: NA
d_call: NA
cdr3_aa: CASSLVWSDTQYF
cdr3_nt: TGTGCCAGCAGCTTAGTTTGGAGCGATACGCAGTATTTT

j_call: TRBJ1-6
v_call: TRBV4-1
clone_size: NA
d_call: NA
cdr3_aa: CASSQEGQGYSYNSPLHF
cdr3_nt: TGCGCCAGCAGCCAAGAGGGGCAGGGCTACTCCTATAATTCACCCCTCCACTTT

j_call: TRBJ2-7
v_call: TRBV7-3
clone_size: NA
d_call: TRBD2
cdr3_aa: CASSSAGGEQYF
cdr3_nt: TGTGCCAGCAGTTCCGCGGGAGGAGAGCAGTACTTC

j_call: TRBJ1-5
v_call: TRBV30
clone_size: NA
d_call: NA
cdr3_aa: CAWSPTAYSNQPQHF
cdr3_nt: TGTGCCTGGAGTCCGACAGCCTATAGCAATCAGCCCCAGCATTTT

j_call: TRBJ1-3
v_call: TRBV28
clone_size: NA
d_call: NA
cdr3_aa: CASSNENTIYF
cdr3_nt: TGTGCCAGCAGTAATGAGAACACCATATATTTT

j_call: TRBJ2-5
v_call: TRBV7-9
clone_size: NA
d_call: NA
cdr3_aa: CASSLGRGPVETQYF
cdr3_nt: TGTGCCAGCAGCTTAGGGCGGGGGCCAGTCGAGACCCAGTACTTC

j_call: TRBJ2-1
v_call: TRBV29-1
clone_size: NA
d_call: TRBD1
cdr3_aa: CSVGDSQIYNEQFF
cdr3_nt: TGCAGCGTTGGGGACAGCCAGATCTACAATGAGCAGTTCTTC

j_call: TRBJ1-6
v_call: TRBV14
clone_size: few
d_call: NA
cdr3_aa: CASSQGRAWNSPLHF
cdr3_nt: TGTGCCAGCAGCCAAGGCAGGGCGTGGAATTCACCCCTCCACTTT

j_call: TRBJ2-3
v_call: TRBV2
clone_size: NA
d_call: TRBD1
cdr3_aa: CASKTGGTDTQYF
cdr3_nt: TGTGCCAGCAAAACAGGGGGGACAGATACGCAGTATTTT

j_call: TRBJ1-2
v_call: TRBV7-2
clone_size: few
d_call: TRBD1
cdr3_aa: CASSTPSTGRLGGYTF
cdr3_nt: TGTGCCAGCAGCACCCCTTCGACAGGGCGGTTGGGTGGCTACACCTTC

j_call: TRBJ2-6
v_call: TRBV27
clone_size: NA
d_call: NA
cdr3_aa: CASSFYSGANVLTF
cdr3_nt: TGTGCTAGCAGTTTTTACTCTGGGGCCAACGTCCTGACTTTC

j_call: TRBJ1-5
v_call: TRBV5-1
clone_size: once
d_call: NA
cdr3_aa: CASSSSGGNQPQHF
cdr3_nt: TGCGCCAGCAGCTCTTCAGGCGGCAATCAGCCCCAGCATTTT

j_call: TRBJ2-7
v_call: TRBV15
clone_size: NA
d_call: NA
cdr3_aa: CATSRDDNRHYEQYF
cdr3_nt: TGTGCCACCAGCAGAGATGATAACAGACATTACGAGCAGTACTTC

j_call: TRBJ2-3
v_call: TRBV19
clone_size: NA
d_call: NA
cdr3_aa: CASRRYPGGDTQYF
cdr3_nt: TGTGCCAGTAGACGCTACCCCGGAGGAGATACGCAGTATTTT

j_call: TRBJ2-7
v_call: TRBV7-3
clone_size: NA
d_call: NA
cdr3_aa: CASSLMGGNYEQYF
cdr3_nt: TGTGCCAGCAGCTTAATGGGAGGAAACTACGAGCAGTACTTC

j_call: TRBJ2-1
v_call: TRBV11-3
clone_size: NA
d_call: NA
cdr3_aa: CASSWDSHREQFF
cdr3_nt: TGTGCCAGCAGCTGGGACTCCCACAGGGAGCAGTTCTTC

j_call: TRBJ1-6
v_call: TRBV7-3
clone_size: NA
d_call: TRBD1
cdr3_aa: CASSSRPGQENSPLHF
cdr3_nt: TGTGCCAGCAGCTCGAGACCGGGACAGGAGAATTCACCCCTCCACTTT

j_call: TRBJ2-2
v_call: TRBV6-6
clone_size: NA
d_call: NA
cdr3_aa: CASRNRGNTGELFF
cdr3_nt: TGTGCCAGCCGAAATCGAGGGAACACCGGGGAGCTGTTTTTT

j_call: TRBJ2-6
v_call: TRBV19
clone_size: NA
d_call: TRBD1
cdr3_aa: CASSISGGGANVLTF
cdr3_nt: TGTGCCAGTAGTATCTCAGGGGGTGGGGCCAACGTCCTGACTTTC

j_call: TRBJ1-5
v_call: TRBV7-9
clone_size: NA
d_call: TRBD1
cdr3_aa: CASQAGGYNQPQHF
cdr3_nt: TGTGCCAGCCAGGCAGGGGGGTACAATCAGCCCCAGCATTTT

j_call: TRBJ1-2
v_call: TRBV5-8
clone_size: NA
d_call: TRBD1
cdr3_aa: CASSLDRTGAIQNYGYTF
cdr3_nt: TGTGCCAGCAGCTTGGATCGGACAGGGGCGATACAAAACTATGGCTACACCTTC

j_call: TRBJ2-3
v_call: TRBV13
clone_size: once
d_call: NA
cdr3_aa: CASSLRPDTQYF
cdr3_nt: TGTGCCAGCAGCCTCAGGCCAGATACGCAGTATTTT

j_call: TRBJ2-5
v_call: TRBV7-3
clone_size: NA
d_call: NA
cdr3_aa: CASSLIPRDTLQETQYF
cdr3_nt: TGTGCCAGCAGCTTAATTCCCCGGGACACTTTGCAAGAGACCCAGTACTTC

j_call: TRBJ2-7
v_call: TRBV11-1
clone_size: NA
d_call: NA
cdr3_aa: CASSDSSGVWYEQYF
cdr3_nt: TGTGCCAGCAGCGATTCCTCGGGGGTCTGGTACGAGCAGTACTTC